Listed below are T cell receptor beta chains from one sample, sequenced in a study of blood T cell repertoires in COVID-19. Sequencing was performed with immunoSEQ multiplex PCR; in TCRdb, only in-frame clones are kept and a portion is missing. The sample carries 250,000 to 350,000 clones, about 85% recorded once. The sample taken for sequencing was PBMCs or T cells enriched from blood (not recorded which). Every receptor here comes from a woman aged 45-65 years who had recovered from COVID-19. CDR3s include the opening cysteine and the closing phenylalanine or tryptophan. Each record gives: D gene, V gene, J gene, clone size, CDR3 protein, CDR3 DNA. A D gene is named only where the DNA matches it firmly. The size field is filled for only some rows; it gives once, few, many or a size class.

d_gene: .
v_gene: TRBV28
j_gene: TRBJ2-2
abundance: few
CDR3aa: CASKRGGTGELFF
CDR3nt: TGTGCCAGCAAGCGAGGGGGCACCGGGGAGCTGTTTTTT

d_gene: .
v_gene: TRBV19
j_gene: TRBJ2-1
abundance: .
CDR3aa: CASSRAGWRNEQFF
CDR3nt: TGTGCCAGTAGTAGGGCAGGGTGGCGGAATGAGCAGTTCTTC

d_gene: .
v_gene: TRBV2
j_gene: TRBJ2-1
abundance: .
CDR3aa: CASSERQGEQFF
CDR3nt: TGTGCCAGCAGCGAAAGACAAGGTGAGCAGTTCTTC

d_gene: TRBD1
v_gene: TRBV7-8
j_gene: TRBJ1-6
abundance: .
CDR3aa: CASSLDRGRSPLHF
CDR3nt: TGTGCCAGCAGCTTAGACAGGGGTCGATCACCCCTCCACTTT

d_gene: .
v_gene: TRBV28
j_gene: TRBJ1-1
abundance: .
CDR3aa: CASSSGNTNTEAFF
CDR3nt: TGTGCCAGCAGTTCCGGGAACACGAACACTGAAGCTTTCTTT

d_gene: .
v_gene: TRBV11-2
j_gene: TRBJ1-2
abundance: .
CDR3aa: CASSLTLNRAAGLYGYTF
CDR3nt: TGTGCCAGCAGCCTAACGTTGAACAGGGCCGCCGGTCTCTATGGCTACACCTTC

d_gene: TRBD2
v_gene: TRBV5-8
j_gene: TRBJ2-7
abundance: once
CDR3aa: CASSLEGAWGLASYEQYF
CDR3nt: TGTGCCAGCAGCTTGGAGGGAGCCTGGGGACTAGCGAGTTACGAGCAGTACTTC

d_gene: TRBD2
v_gene: TRBV20-1
j_gene: TRBJ2-1
abundance: .
CDR3aa: CSASRAGGVIGFNEQFF
CDR3nt: TGCAGTGCTAGTAGGGCGGGAGGGGTTATTGGTTTCAATGAGCAGTTCTTC

d_gene: TRBD1
v_gene: TRBV30
j_gene: TRBJ2-2
abundance: .
CDR3aa: CAGLQGAFFGELFF
CDR3nt: TGTGCCGGATTACAGGGGGCGTTTTTCGGGGAGCTGTTTTTT

d_gene: TRBD2
v_gene: TRBV11-2
j_gene: TRBJ2-1
abundance: .
CDR3aa: CASGRLAGYVNEQFF
CDR3nt: TGTGCCAGCGGACGACTAGCGGGATATGTGAATGAGCAGTTCTTC

d_gene: .
v_gene: TRBV15
j_gene: TRBJ2-7
abundance: .
CDR3aa: CATSTGAYEQYF
CDR3nt: TGTGCCACCAGCACTGGAGCCTACGAGCAGTACTTC

d_gene: .
v_gene: TRBV19
j_gene: TRBJ2-7
abundance: .
CDR3aa: CASSPLRERGYEQYF
CDR3nt: TGTGCCAGTAGTCCTCTCCGGGAAAGAGGCTACGAGCAGTACTTC

d_gene: .
v_gene: TRBV28
j_gene: TRBJ2-2
abundance: .
CDR3aa: CASSLSEGVSGELFF
CDR3nt: TGTGCCAGCAGTTTATCTGAGGGAGTATCCGGGGAGCTGTTTTTT

d_gene: .
v_gene: TRBV7-5
j_gene: TRBJ2-5
abundance: .
CDR3aa: CARIDDRGRGETQYF
CDR3nt: TGTGCCAGAATCGACGATAGGGGGAGGGGAGAGACCCAGTACTTC